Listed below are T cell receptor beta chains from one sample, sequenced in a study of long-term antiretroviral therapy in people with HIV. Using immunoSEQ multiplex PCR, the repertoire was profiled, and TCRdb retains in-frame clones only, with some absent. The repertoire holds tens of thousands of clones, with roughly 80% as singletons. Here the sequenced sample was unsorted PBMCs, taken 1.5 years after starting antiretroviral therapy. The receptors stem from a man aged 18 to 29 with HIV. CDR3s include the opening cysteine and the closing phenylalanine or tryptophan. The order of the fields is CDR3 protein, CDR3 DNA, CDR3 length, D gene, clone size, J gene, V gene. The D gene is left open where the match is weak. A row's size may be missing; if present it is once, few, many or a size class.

CDR3: CASSLGVGNQPQHF
DNA: TGTGCCAGCAGCTTGGGGGTCGGGAATCAGCCCCAGCATTTT
length: 14
D: NA
size: few
J: TRBJ1-5
V: TRBV5-5

CDR3: CASSEDRFSNQPQHF
DNA: TGTGCCAGCTCAGAAGACAGGTTTAGCAATCAGCCCCAGCATTTT
length: 15
D: NA
size: NA
J: TRBJ1-5
V: TRBV18

CDR3: CSGSAKNIQYF
DNA: TGCAGCGGGTCTGCCAAAAACATTCAGTACTTC
length: 11
D: NA
size: NA
J: TRBJ2-4
V: TRBV29-1

CDR3: CASSLAGTGANVLTF
DNA: TGTGCCAGCAGTTTAGCGGGAACCGGGGCCAACGTCCTGACTTTC
length: 15
D: NA
size: NA
J: TRBJ2-6
V: TRBV28

CDR3: CASSARDRGSEKLFF
DNA: TGTGCCAGCAGCGCCCGGGACAGGGGTTCCGAAAAACTGTTTTTT
length: 15
D: TRBD1
size: NA
J: TRBJ1-4
V: TRBV7-2

CDR3: CASSVLGDTEAFF
DNA: TGTGCCAGCAGTGTTTTGGGTGACACTGAAGCTTTCTTT
length: 13
D: NA
size: NA
J: TRBJ1-1
V: TRBV2

CDR3: CASSVDGGYEQYF
DNA: TGTGCCAGCAGCGTAGATGGGGGATACGAGCAGTACTTC
length: 13
D: NA
size: NA
J: TRBJ2-7
V: TRBV9

CDR3: CASSLSQGGFEQYF
DNA: TGTGCCAGCAGCTTATCACAGGGGGGGTTCGAGCAGTACTTC
length: 14
D: NA
size: NA
J: TRBJ2-7
V: TRBV7-2

CDR3: CASSIGQAGANVLTF
DNA: TGTGCCAGTAGTATCGGTCAGGCTGGGGCCAACGTCCTGACTTTC
length: 15
D: NA
size: NA
J: TRBJ2-6
V: TRBV19

CDR3: CAIGTGSSYEQYF
DNA: TGTGCCATCGGGACGGGAAGCTCCTACGAGCAGTACTTC
length: 13
D: NA
size: NA
J: TRBJ2-7
V: TRBV10-3

CDR3: CASSLDRAEAFF
DNA: TGTGCCAGCAGTTTGGACAGGGCTGAAGCTTTCTTT
length: 12
D: TRBD1
size: NA
J: TRBJ1-1
V: TRBV6-5

CDR3: CASSAGGTAGRPQHF
DNA: TGTGCCAGCAGTGCGGGGGGGACCGCGGGACGGCCCCAGCATTTT
length: 15
D: NA
size: NA
J: TRBJ1-5
V: TRBV6-1

CDR3: CASSLATGSYTGELFF
DNA: TGTGCCAGCAGCTTGGCCACAGGGTCTTACACCGGGGAGCTGTTTTTT
length: 16
D: NA
size: NA
J: TRBJ2-2
V: TRBV5-6

CDR3: CASSPHWTGELFF
DNA: TGTGCCAGCTCACCGCATTGGACCGGGGAGCTGTTTTTT
length: 13
D: NA
size: NA
J: TRBJ2-2
V: TRBV18

CDR3: CASSQGSSNQPQHF
DNA: TGTGCCAGCAGTCAGGGGTCGAGCAATCAGCCCCAGCATTTT
length: 14
D: NA
size: NA
J: TRBJ1-5
V: TRBV25-1

CDR3: CSVELAETYQETQYF
DNA: TGCAGCGTTGAATTAGCGGAGACGTACCAAGAGACCCAGTACTTC
length: 15
D: NA
size: NA
J: TRBJ2-5
V: TRBV29-1

CDR3: CASSFASSANYGYTF
DNA: TGTGCCAGCAGCTTTGCAAGCTCAGCTAACTATGGCTACACCTTC
length: 15
D: NA
size: few
J: TRBJ1-2
V: TRBV5-4

CDR3: CSARGDYEQYF
DNA: TGCAGTGCTAGAGGAGACTACGAGCAGTACTTC
length: 11
D: NA
size: NA
J: TRBJ2-7
V: TRBV20-1

CDR3: CASSRSLNNEQFF
DNA: TGCGCCAGCAGCCGCTCCCTCAACAATGAGCAGTTCTTC
length: 13
D: NA
size: NA
J: TRBJ2-1
V: TRBV5-1

CDR3: CASSEIGNQPQHF
DNA: TGCGCCAGCAGTGAGATAGGGAATCAGCCCCAGCATTTT
length: 13
D: NA
size: NA
J: TRBJ1-5
V: TRBV10-2

CDR3: CASSVTLRQLQFF
DNA: TGTGCCAGCAGCGTCACCTTACGACAGCTACAGTTCTTC
length: 13
D: NA
size: NA
J: TRBJ2-1
V: TRBV9

CDR3: CASSLGIYGYEQYF
DNA: TGTGCCAGCAGCTTAGGAATATATGGATACGAGCAGTACTTC
length: 14
D: NA
size: NA
J: TRBJ2-7
V: TRBV7-9

CDR3: CAWGTEETQYF
DNA: TGTGCCTGGGGCACCGAAGAGACCCAGTACTTC
length: 11
D: NA
size: NA
J: TRBJ2-5
V: TRBV30

CDR3: CASSLRQVGEQYF
DNA: TGTGCCAGCAGTCTTCGACAGGTGGGCGAGCAGTACTTC
length: 13
D: NA
size: NA
J: TRBJ2-7
V: TRBV28

CDR3: CASSPPGMNYEQYF
DNA: TGTGCCAGCAGCCCCCCCGGCATGAACTACGAGCAGTACTTC
length: 14
D: NA
size: NA
J: TRBJ2-7
V: TRBV28

CDR3: CASSQGLSLAQYF
DNA: TGTGCCAGCAGCCAGGGACTATCTTTGGCGCAGTACTTC
length: 13
D: TRBD2
size: NA
J: TRBJ2-7
V: TRBV7-2

CDR3: CASSLQYEAFF
DNA: TGTGCCAGCAGTCTACAGTATGAAGCTTTCTTT
length: 11
D: NA
size: once
J: TRBJ1-1
V: TRBV28

CDR3: CASSLAGRQGLEQYF
DNA: TGTGCCAGCAGCTTGGCCGGACGGCAGGGGCTCGAGCAGTACTTC
length: 15
D: NA
size: NA
J: TRBJ2-7
V: TRBV5-6

CDR3: CASRAAGGDYGYTF
DNA: TGTGCCAGCAGGGCCGCCGGGGGTGATTATGGCTACACCTTC
length: 14
D: NA
size: NA
J: TRBJ1-2
V: TRBV7-2

CDR3: CASSLEGSGNTIYF
DNA: TGCGCCAGCAGCCTGGAGGGGTCTGGAAACACCATATATTTT
length: 14
D: NA
size: NA
J: TRBJ1-3
V: TRBV5-1

CDR3: CASSLQETQYF
DNA: TGTGCCAGCAGCTTACAAGAGACCCAGTACTTC
length: 11
D: NA
size: NA
J: TRBJ2-5
V: TRBV5-8

CDR3: CASSSRGQSNQPQHF
DNA: TGTGCCAGCAGCTCGAGGGGGCAAAGCAATCAGCCCCAGCATTTT
length: 15
D: TRBD1
size: large
J: TRBJ1-5
V: TRBV5-5

CDR3: CASSQDGRRAFF
DNA: TGCGCCAGCAGCCAAGATGGGCGAAGAGCTTTCTTT
length: 12
D: NA
size: NA
J: TRBJ1-1
V: TRBV4-1

CDR3: CASSSSGYTEAFF
DNA: TGTGCCAGCAGTTCGTCAGGGTACACTGAAGCTTTCTTT
length: 13
D: NA
size: NA
J: TRBJ1-1
V: TRBV28

CDR3: CASSEGLAGLGAYEQFF
DNA: TGTGCCAGCAGTGAGGGACTAGCGGGACTAGGTGCCTATGAGCAGTTCTTC
length: 17
D: TRBD2
size: NA
J: TRBJ2-1
V: TRBV2